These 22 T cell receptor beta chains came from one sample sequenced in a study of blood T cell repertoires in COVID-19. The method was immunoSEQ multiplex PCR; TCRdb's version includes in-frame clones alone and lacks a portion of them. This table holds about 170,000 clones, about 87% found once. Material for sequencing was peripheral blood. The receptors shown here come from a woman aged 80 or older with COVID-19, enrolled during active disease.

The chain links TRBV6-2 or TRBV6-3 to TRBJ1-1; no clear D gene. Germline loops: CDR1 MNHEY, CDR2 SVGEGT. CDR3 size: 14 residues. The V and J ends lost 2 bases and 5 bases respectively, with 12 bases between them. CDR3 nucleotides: TGTGCCAGCAGTTACCGGAGGGTCGGGACTGAAGCTTTCTTT. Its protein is CASSYRRVGTEAFF.

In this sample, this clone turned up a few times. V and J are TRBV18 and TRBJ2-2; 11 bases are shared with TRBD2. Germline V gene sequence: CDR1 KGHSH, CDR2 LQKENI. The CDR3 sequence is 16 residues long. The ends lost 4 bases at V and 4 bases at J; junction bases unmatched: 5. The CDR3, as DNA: TGTGCCAGCTCACGAGTAGCGGGAGGGAGCACCGGGGAGCTGTTTTTT. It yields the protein CASSRVAGGSTGELFF.

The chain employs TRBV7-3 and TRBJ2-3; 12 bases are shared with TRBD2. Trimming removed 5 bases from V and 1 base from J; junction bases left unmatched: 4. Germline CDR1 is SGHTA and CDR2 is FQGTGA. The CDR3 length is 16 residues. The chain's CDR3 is CASSPTSGRGTDTQYF. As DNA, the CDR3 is TGTGCCAGCAGCCCGACTAGCGGGAGAGGCACAGATACGCAGTATTTT. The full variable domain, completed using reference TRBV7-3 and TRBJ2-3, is GAGVSQTPSNKVTEKGKYVELRCDPISGHTALYWYRQSLGQGPEFLIYFQGTGAADDSGLPNDRFFAVRPEGSVSTLKIQRTERGDSAVYLCASSPTSGRGTDTQYFGPGTRLTVL.

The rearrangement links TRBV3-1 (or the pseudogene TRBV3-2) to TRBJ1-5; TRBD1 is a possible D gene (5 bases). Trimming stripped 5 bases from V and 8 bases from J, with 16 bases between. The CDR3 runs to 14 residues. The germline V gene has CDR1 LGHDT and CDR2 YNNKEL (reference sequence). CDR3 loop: CASSIGGGLEPQHF. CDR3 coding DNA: TGTGCCAGCAGCATCGGCGGGGGATTAGAGCCCCAGCATTTT.

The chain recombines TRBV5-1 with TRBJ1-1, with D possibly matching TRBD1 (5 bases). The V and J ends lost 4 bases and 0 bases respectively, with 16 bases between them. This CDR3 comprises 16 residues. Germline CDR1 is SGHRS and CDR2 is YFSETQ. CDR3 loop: CASSHRQYNLNTEAFF. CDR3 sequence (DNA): TGCGCCAGCAGCCATCGACAGTATAATTTGAACACTGAAGCTTTCTTT.

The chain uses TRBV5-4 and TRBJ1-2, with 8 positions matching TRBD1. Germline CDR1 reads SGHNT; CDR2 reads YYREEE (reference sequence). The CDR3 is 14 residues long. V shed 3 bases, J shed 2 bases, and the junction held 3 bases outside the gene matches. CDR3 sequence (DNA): TGTGCCAGCAGCTCGGACAGGGTAAACTATGGCTACACCTTC. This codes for CASSSDRVNYGYTF.

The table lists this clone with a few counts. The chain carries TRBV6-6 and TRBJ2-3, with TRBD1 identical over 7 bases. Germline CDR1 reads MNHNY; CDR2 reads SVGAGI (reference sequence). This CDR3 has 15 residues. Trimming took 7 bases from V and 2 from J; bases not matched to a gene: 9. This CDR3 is CASNRDSPLTDTQYF. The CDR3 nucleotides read TGTGCCAGCAATCGGGACAGCCCTCTCACAGATACGCAGTATTTT.

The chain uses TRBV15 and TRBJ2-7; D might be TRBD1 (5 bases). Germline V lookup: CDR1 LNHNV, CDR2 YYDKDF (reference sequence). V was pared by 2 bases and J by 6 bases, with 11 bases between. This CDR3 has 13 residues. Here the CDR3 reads CATSRQGLAEQYF. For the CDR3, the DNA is TGTGCCACCAGCAGACAGGGTTTAGCCGAGCAGTACTTC.

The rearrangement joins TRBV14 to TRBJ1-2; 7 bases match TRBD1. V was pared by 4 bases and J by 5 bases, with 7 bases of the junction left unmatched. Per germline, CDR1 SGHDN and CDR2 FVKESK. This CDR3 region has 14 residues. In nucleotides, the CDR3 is TGTGCCAGCAGCCCAGGGGGGACATCATATGGCTACACCTTC. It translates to CASSPGGTSYGYTF.

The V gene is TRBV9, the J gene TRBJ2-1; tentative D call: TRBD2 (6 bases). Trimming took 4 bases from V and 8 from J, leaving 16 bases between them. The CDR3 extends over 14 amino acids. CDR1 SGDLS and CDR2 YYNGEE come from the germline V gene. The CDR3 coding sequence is TGTGCCAGCAGCTGGAGGGAAGGCGGGGATGAGCAGTTCTTC. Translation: CASSWREGGDEQFF.

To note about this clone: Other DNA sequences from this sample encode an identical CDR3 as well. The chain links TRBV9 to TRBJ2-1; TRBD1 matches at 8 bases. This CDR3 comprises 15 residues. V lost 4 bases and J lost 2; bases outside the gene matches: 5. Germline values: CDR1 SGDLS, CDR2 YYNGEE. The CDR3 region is CASSIGQGPYNEQFF. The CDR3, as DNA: TGTGCCAGCAGCATAGGACAGGGCCCCTACAATGAGCAGTTCTTC.

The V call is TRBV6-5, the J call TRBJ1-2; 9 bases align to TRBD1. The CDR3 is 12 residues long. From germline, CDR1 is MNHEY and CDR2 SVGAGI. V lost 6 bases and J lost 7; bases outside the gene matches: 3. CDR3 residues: CASRGTGTGYTF. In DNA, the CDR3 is TGTGCCAGCAGAGGGACAGGGACTGGCTACACCTTC.

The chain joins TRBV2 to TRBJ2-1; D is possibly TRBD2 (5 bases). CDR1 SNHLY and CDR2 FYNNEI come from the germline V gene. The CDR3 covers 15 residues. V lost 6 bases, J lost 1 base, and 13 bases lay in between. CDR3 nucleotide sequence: TGTGCCAGCAGCCGGACTCGACAATCCTACAATGAGCAGTTCTTC. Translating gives CASSRTRQSYNEQFF.

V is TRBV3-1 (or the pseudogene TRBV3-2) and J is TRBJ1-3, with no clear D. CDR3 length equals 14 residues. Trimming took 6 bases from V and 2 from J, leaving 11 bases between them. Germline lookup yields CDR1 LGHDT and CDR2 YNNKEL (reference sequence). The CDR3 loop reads CASSPLFAGNTIYF. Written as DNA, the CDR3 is TGTGCCAGCAGTCCTCTCTTCGCTGGAAACACCATATATTTT.

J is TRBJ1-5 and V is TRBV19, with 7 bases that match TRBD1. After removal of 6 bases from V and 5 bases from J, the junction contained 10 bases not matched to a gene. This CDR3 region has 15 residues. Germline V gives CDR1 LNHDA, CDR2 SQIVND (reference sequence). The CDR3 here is CASSSGQRYDQPQHF. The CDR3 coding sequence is TGTGCCAGTAGCTCGGGACAGAGATACGATCAGCCCCAGCATTTT.

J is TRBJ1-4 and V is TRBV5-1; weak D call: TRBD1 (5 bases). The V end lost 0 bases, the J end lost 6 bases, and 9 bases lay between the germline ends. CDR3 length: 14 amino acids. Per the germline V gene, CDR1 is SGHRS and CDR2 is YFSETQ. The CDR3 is CASSLGGADEKLFF. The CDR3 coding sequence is TGCGCCAGCAGCTTGGGGGGCGCGGATGAAAAACTGTTTTTT.

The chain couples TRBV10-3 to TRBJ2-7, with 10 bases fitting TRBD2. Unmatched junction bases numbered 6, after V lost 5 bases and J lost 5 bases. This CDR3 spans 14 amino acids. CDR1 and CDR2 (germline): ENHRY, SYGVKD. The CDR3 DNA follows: TGTGCCATCAGTCCGGTTAGCGGGAGGAACGAGCAGTACTTC. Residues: CAISPVSGRNEQYF.

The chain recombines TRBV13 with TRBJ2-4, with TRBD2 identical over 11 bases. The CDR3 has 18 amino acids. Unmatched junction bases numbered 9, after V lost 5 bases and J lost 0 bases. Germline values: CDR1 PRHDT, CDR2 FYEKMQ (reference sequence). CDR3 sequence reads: CASSPTSGDRLAKNIQYF. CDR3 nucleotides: TGTGCCAGCAGCCCGACTAGCGGGGACAGACTAGCCAAAAACATTCAGTACTTC. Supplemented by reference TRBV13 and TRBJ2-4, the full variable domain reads AAGVIQSPRHLIKEKRETATLKCYPIPRHDTVYWYQQGPGQDPQFLISFYEKMQSDKGSIPDRFSAQQFSDYHSELNMSSLELGDSALYFCASSPTSGDRLAKNIQYFGAGTRLSVL.

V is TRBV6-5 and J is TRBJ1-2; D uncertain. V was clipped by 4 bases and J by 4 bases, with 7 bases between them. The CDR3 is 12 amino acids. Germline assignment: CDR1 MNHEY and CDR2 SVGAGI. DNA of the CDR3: TGTGCCAGCAGTTTGGGCAGCTATGGCTACACCTTC. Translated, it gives CASSLGSYGYTF.

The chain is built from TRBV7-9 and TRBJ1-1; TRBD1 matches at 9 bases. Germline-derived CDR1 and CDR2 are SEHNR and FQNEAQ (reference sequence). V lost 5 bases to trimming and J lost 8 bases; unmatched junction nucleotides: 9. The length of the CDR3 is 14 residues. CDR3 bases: TGTGCCAGCAGCCCTAGGACAGGGGCAACGGAAGCTTTCTTT. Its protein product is CASSPRTGATEAFF.

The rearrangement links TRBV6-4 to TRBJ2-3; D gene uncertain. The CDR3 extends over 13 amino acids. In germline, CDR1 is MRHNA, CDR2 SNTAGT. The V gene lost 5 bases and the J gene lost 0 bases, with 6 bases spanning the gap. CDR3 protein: CASSSQSTDTQYF. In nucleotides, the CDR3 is TGTGCCAGCAGTTCTCAGAGCACAGATACGCAGTATTTT.

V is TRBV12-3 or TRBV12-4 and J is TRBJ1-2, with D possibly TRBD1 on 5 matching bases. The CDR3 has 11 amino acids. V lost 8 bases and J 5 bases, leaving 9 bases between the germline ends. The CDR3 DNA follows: TGTGCCAGCTCGACAGCTTATGGCTACACCTTC. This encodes CASSTAYGYTF.